These 11 T cell receptor beta chains originate from one sample sequenced in a study of blood T cells in healthy people across ages. A second roughly 6 to 11 cycle PCR used barcoded and J-beta primers. TCRdb called the 5' RACE reads again in MiXCR, with one record for every CDR3 protein. This table holds around 1,000,000 distinct CDR3 sequences, less than 25% found once. In addition, the sample was reused for a study of T cells of mothers and their children.

The specimen sequenced was blood. Source of these receptors: a girl aged 2 to 9 in good health.

This clonotype was counted between two and nine times. The gene calls are TRBV5-6 and TRBJ2-3; the match to TRBD1 covers 12 bases. V lost 3 bases, J lost 5 bases, and 10 bases stayed unmatched. Looked up from germline, CDR1 is SGHDT and CDR2 is YYEEEE. This CDR3 contains 17 residues. The CDR3 reads CASSSYPGTGGLDTQYF. In DNA form, the CDR3 reads TGTGCCAGCAGCTCCTATCCCGGGACAGGGGGCTTAGATACGCAGTATTTT.

This clonotype was seen only a few times. The CDR3: CASSKEEEGGTPNYGYTF. CDR3 bases: TGTGCCAGCAGCAAAGAGGAGGAGGGAGGGACTCCTAACTATGGCTACACCTTC. The V and J genes are TRBV21-1 and TRBJ1-2. TRBV21-1 is recorded as a pseudogene. This CDR3 is built from 18 residues.

This clonotype was counted a few times. This rearrangement joins TRBV25-1 to TRBJ2-3, with a tentative D call TRBD2 (5 bases). The CDR3 contains 14 residues. Germline V gives CDR1 MGHDK, CDR2 SYGVNS. V was trimmed by 1 base and J by 3 bases, leaving 8 bases between them. The CDR3 DNA follows: TGTGCCAGCAGTGAATCTCGGGGAACAGATACGCAGTATTTT. Translating gives CASSESRGTDTQYF. Together with reference TRBV25-1 and TRBJ2-3, the CDR3 gives the full variable domain: EADIYQTPRYLVIGTGKKITLECSQTMGHDKMYWYQQDPGMELHLIHYSYGVNSTEKGDLSSESTVSRIRTEHFPLTLESARPSHTSQYLCASSESRGTDTQYFGPGTRLTVL.

This clonotype was counted a few times. The chain joins TRBV3-1 to TRBJ1-1; no definite D call. Germline values: CDR1 LGHDT, CDR2 YNNKEL (reference sequence). The CDR3 is 13 residues long. Between the trimmed V and J ends, which lost 0 bases and 12 bases, there was a span of 14 bases. As DNA, the CDR3 is TGTGCCAGCAGCCAAGATGGTATCGTAAGGTCTTTCTTT. The encoded protein is CASSQDGIVRSFF.

As for this clonotype: This CDR3 fails to terminate in the conserved phenylalanine or tryptophan, so it likely reflects a read error. This chain uses TRBV27 with TRBJ2-3; D unclear. Germline V gene data show CDR1 as MNHEY and CDR2 as SMNVEV (reference sequence). Trimming removed 0 bases from V and 2 bases from J, with 12 bases in between. This CDR3 contains 16 residues. This CDR3 reads CASSLSPLGPTDTQYL. Here the CDR3 DNA reads TGTGCCAGCAGTTTATCCCCGCTAGGTCCCACAGATACGCAGTATCTT.

This clonotype was counted only a few times. This chain uses TRBV25-1 with TRBJ2-5; 7 bases map to TRBD2. Germline CDR1 MGHDK, CDR2 SYGVNS. V lost 0 bases to trimming and J lost 11 bases; unmatched junction nucleotides: 6. This CDR3 comprises 13 residues. CDR3 DNA sequence: TGTGCCAGCAGTGAATATTCAGCGGGGACTCAGTACTTC. As protein: CASSEYSAGTQYF.

This clonotype was seen only a few times. The V and J genes are TRBV4-2 and TRBJ1-2; possibly TRBD1 for D (6 bases). The germline V gene has CDR1 LGHNA and CDR2 YNFKEQ. V was shortened by 0 bases and J by 3 bases, with 14 bases between the two germline ends. The CDR3 runs to 16 residues. In DNA, the CDR3 is TGTGCCAGCAGCCAAGAGACAGGCGCAGGGTACTATGGCTACACCTTC. Translated: CASSQETGAGYYGYTF.

CDR3 in amino acids: CSVLRQSTYEQYF. CDR3 coding DNA: TGCAGCGTTCTACGACAGTCAACTTACGAGCAGTACTTC. The V gene is TRBV29-1, the J gene TRBJ2-7; the D gene is possibly TRBD1 (5 bases). V was cut by 5 bases and J by 4 bases, with 15 bases left in between. Per germline, CDR1 SQVTM and CDR2 ANQGSEA. This CDR3 is built from 13 residues.

This clonotype was detected a few times. The chain employs TRBV9 and TRBJ2-3; a weak D match, TRBD2 (5 bases). This CDR3 is built from 15 residues. Between the trimmed V and J ends, which lost 4 bases and 2 bases, there was a span of 14 bases. CDR1 and CDR2 from the germline V gene are SGDLS and YYNGEE. Here the CDR3 DNA reads TGTGCCAGCAGCTTCACTGAGGGTCTCACAGATACGCAGTATTTT. Translating gives CASSFTEGLTDTQYF.

This clonotype was recorded a few times. CDR3 nucleotide sequence: TGCGCCAGCAGCCAGCGGACAGGGTCAGGGACCGGGGAGCTGTTTTTT. It codes for CASSQRTGSGTGELFF. The chain carries TRBV4-3 and TRBJ2-2; 8 bases map to TRBD1. V trimming: 3 bases; J trimming: 5 bases; junction bases outside the gene matches: 8. The germline V gene encodes CDR1 LGHNA and CDR2 YSLEER. CDR3 size: 16 residues.

V gene TRBV7-9 combines with J gene TRBJ1-5; 9 nucleotides match TRBD1. This CDR3 comprises 15 residues. Germline values: CDR1 SEHNR, CDR2 FQNEAQ (reference sequence). After removal of 4 bases from V and 2 bases from J, the junction contained 3 bases not matched to a gene. The CDR3 region has the DNA TGTGCCAGCAGCTCCCGGACAGGGGGCAATCAGCCCCAGCATTTT. Translation gives CASSSRTGGNQPQHF.